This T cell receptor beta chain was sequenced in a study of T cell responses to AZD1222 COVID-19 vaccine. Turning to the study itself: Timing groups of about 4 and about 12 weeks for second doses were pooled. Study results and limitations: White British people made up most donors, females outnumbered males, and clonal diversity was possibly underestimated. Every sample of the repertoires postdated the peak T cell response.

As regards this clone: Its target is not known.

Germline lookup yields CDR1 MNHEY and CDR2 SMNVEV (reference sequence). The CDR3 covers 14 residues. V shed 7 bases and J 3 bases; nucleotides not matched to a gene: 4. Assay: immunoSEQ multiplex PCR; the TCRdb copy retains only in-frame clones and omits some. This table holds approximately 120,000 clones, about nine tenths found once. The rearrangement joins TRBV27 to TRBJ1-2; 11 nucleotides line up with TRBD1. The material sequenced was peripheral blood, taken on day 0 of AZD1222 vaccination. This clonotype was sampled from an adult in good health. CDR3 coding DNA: TGTGCCAGCACCTGGACAGGGGGCCACTATGGCTACACCTTC. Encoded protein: CASTWTGGHYGYTF.